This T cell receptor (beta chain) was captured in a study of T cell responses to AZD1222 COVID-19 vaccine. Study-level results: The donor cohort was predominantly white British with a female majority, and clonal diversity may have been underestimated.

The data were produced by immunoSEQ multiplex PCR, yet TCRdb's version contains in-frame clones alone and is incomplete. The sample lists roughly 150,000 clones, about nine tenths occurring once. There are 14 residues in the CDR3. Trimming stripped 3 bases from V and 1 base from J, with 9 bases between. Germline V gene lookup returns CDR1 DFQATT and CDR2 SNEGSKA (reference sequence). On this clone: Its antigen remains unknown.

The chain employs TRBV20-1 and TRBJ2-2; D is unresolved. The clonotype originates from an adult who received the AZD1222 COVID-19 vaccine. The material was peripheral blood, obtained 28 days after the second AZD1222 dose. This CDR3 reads CSASPVQNTGELFF. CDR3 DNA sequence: TGCAGTGCTAGTCCGGTCCAGAACACCGGGGAGCTGTTTTTT.